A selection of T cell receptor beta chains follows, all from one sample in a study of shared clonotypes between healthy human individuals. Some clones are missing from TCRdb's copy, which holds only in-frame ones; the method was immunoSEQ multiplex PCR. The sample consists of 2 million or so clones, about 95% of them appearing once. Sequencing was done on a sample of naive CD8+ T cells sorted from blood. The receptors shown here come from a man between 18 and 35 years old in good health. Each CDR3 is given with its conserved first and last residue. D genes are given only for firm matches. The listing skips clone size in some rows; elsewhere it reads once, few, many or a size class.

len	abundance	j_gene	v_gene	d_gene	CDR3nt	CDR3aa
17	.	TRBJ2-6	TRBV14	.	TGTGCCAGCGGGGTCGGGCCGACAGGCTCTGGGGCCAACGTCCTGACTTTC	CASGVGPTGSGANVLTF
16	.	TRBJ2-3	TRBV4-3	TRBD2	TGCGCCAGCAGCCAAGATAGGGAGGGCCAGGCAGATACGCAGTATTTT	CASSQDREGQADTQYF
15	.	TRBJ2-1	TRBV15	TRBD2	TGTGCCACCAGTCGTTCTAGCGGGGGGCCGAATGAGCAGTTCTTC	CATSRSSGGPNEQFF
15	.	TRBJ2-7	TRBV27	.	TGTGCCAGCAGATCCCGGCGAGGGTTGCCCTACGAGCAGTACTTC	CASRSRRGLPYEQYF
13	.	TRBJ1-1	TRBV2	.	TGTGCCAGCAGCTCAGGACTGAACACTGAAGCTTTCTTT	CASSSGLNTEAFF
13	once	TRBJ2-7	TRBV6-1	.	TGTGCCAGCAGTGAAGTGATTATCTACGAGCAGTACTTC	CASSEVIIYEQYF
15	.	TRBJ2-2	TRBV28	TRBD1	TGTGCCAGCAGCCTGACAGGGCCAAACACCGGGGAGCTGTTTTTT	CASSLTGPNTGELFF
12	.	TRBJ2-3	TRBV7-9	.	TGTGCCAGCCGCTGGAGCACAGATACGCAGTATTTT	CASRWSTDTQYF
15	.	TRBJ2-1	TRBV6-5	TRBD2	TGTGCCAGCAGCGCTAGCGGGGGTAGTTACAATGAGCAGTTCTTC	CASSASGGSYNEQFF
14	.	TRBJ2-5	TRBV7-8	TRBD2	TGTGCCAGCAGCCCATTAGCGGGACCAGAGACCCAGTACTTC	CASSPLAGPETQYF
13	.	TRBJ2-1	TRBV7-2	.	TGTGCCAGCAGCTGGACGACTTACAATGAGCAGTTCTTC	CASSWTTYNEQFF
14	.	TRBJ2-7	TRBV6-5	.	TGTGCCGATTACCCCCCCCGGGACCCCTACGAGCAGTACTTC	CADYPPRDPYEQYF
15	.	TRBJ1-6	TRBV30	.	TGTGCCTGGAGTGTGAATAGTTTGGCGAATTCACCCCTCCACTTT	CAWSVNSLANSPLHF
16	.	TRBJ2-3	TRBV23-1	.	TGCGCCAGCAGTCAATCGAATGGGGGCAGCACAGATACGCAGTATTTT	CASSQSNGGSTDTQYF
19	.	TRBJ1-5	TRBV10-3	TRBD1	TGTGCCATCAGTGAAGGACAGGGAGACCCAGTAAAGAAAAATCAGCCCCAGCATTTT	CAISEGQGDPVKKNQPQHF
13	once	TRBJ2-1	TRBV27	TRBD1	TGTGCCAGCAGTTTATCGGGGGACAGCAATAGGTTCTTC	CASSLSGDSNRFF
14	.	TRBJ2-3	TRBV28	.	TGTGCCAGCACCCAGGGACTCAGCACAGATACGCAGTATTTT	CASTQGLSTDTQYF
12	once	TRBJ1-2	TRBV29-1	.	TGCAGCGTTTGGATAGGAATCTATGGCTACACCTTC	CSVWIGIYGYTF
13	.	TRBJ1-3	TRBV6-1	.	TGTGCCAGCAGTGTGGGGGACGGAAACACCATATATTTT	CASSVGDGNTIYF
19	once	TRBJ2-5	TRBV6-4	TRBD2	TGTGCCAGCAGCCACGGGACTAGCGGGAGGGCGGTTCTACAAGAGACCCAGTACTTC	CASSHGTSGRAVLQETQYF
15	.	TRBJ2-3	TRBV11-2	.	TGTGCCAGCAGCTTAGAGGGGCAGGGCGAATATACGCAGTATTTT	CASSLEGQGEYTQYF
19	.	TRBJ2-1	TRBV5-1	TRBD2	TGCGCCAGCAGCTTGGATTATCTGGCTAGCGGGGGCCGTTACAATGAGCAGTTCTTC	CASSLDYLASGGRYNEQFF
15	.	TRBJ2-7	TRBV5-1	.	TGCGCCAGCAGCTTCAACGGGGCCTTTCTCTACGAGCAGTACTTC	CASSFNGAFLYEQYF
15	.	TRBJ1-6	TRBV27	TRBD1	TGTGCCAGCAGATCCTCCGGGACAGGGTTTTCACCCCTCCACTTT	CASRSSGTGFSPLHF
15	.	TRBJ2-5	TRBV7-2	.	TGTGCCAGCAGCTTAGCTGGCGCCCTTGGGGAGACCCAGTACTTC	CASSLAGALGETQYF
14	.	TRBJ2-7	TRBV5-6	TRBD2	TGTGCCAGCAACCCGGGACTAGCGGTTTACGAGCAGTACTTC	CASNPGLAVYEQYF
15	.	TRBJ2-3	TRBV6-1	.	TGTGCCAGCAGTGAAGTGATAGGGATCACAGATACGCAGTATTTT	CASSEVIGITDTQYF
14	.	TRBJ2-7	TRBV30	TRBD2	TGTGCCTGGAGTATTAGCGGGAGCTCCTACGAGCAGTACTTC	CAWSISGSSYEQYF